The 32 T cell receptor beta chains below come from one sample, sequenced in a study of cytomegalovirus exposure and HLA in healthy donors. Both 60 Vbeta primers and 13 Jbeta primers went into the PCR. The protocol was immunoSEQ multiplex PCR, while the TCRdb copy is restricted to in-frame clones and leaves out a portion. The sample has almost 95,000 clones, 50% to 80% seen once. The material sequenced was PBMCs. These receptors were collected from a man aged 25-45 years in good health and CMV-seronegative.

V is TRBV30 and J is TRBJ1-4; D is undetermined. The CDR3 sequence is 14 residues long. The germline V gene has CDR1 GTSNPN and CDR2 SVGIG (reference sequence). Trimming removed 0 bases at V and 7 bases at J, with 12 bases between. The CDR3 loop is CAWSVAESSEKLFF. In DNA form, the CDR3 reads TGTGCCTGGAGTGTCGCGGAAAGTAGTGAAAAACTGTTTTTT.

This clone came up a few times. The rearrangement links TRBV5-1 to TRBJ2-5; 12 positions match TRBD2. The V and J ends lost 5 bases and 5 bases, in that order; junction bases with no gene match: 13. Germline V CDR1 and CDR2: SGHRS, YFSETQ. This CDR3 region has 17 residues. CDR3: CASRPGLAGGPWETQYF. The CDR3 DNA is TGCGCCAGCAGACCCGGGCTAGCGGGAGGGCCGTGGGAGACCCAGTACTTC.

The gene calls are TRBV6-1 and TRBJ2-1; 10 positions agree with TRBD2. The CDR3 covers 15 residues. Trimming at V came to 5 bases and at J to 4 bases, leaving 5 bases not matched to a gene. The germline V gene has CDR1 MNHNS and CDR2 SASEGT. CDR3 loop: CASSRTSGEYNEQFF. As DNA, the CDR3 is TGTGCCAGCAGTCGCACTAGCGGGGAATACAATGAGCAGTTCTTC.

This clone was seen only a few times. V is TRBV4-3 and J is TRBJ2-1; TRBD2 matches at 10 bases. There are 15 residues in the CDR3. Germline assignment: CDR1 LGHNA and CDR2 YSLEER. V was clipped by 2 bases and J by 3 bases; unmatched bases: 1. CDR3 loop: CASSQTSGDYNEQFF. CDR3 DNA sequence: TGCGCCAGCAGCCAAACTAGCGGGGACTACAATGAGCAGTTCTTC.

The chain uses TRBV6-5 and TRBJ2-7; 10 bases map to TRBD2. The germline gives CDR1 MNHEY, CDR2 SVGAGI. V was pared by 2 bases and J by 2 bases, with 3 bases of the junction left unmatched. The CDR3 loop spans 15 amino acids. The CDR3 protein is CASSYRTSGAYEQYF. CDR3 DNA sequence: TGTGCCAGCAGTTACCGGACTAGCGGAGCCTACGAGCAGTACTTC.

The rearrangement links TRBV7-2 to TRBJ2-1; 7 nucleotides line up with TRBD2. The germline V gene encodes CDR1 SGHTA and CDR2 FQGNSA. Losses at the gene ends were 3 bases for V and 1 base for J; bases not matched to a gene: 3. The CDR3 spans 15 residues. Written as DNA, the CDR3 is TGTGCCAGCAGCTTGGGGCGGGAGTCCTACAATGAGCAGTTCTTC. It yields the protein CASSLGRESYNEQFF.

The rearrangement uses TRBV18 and TRBJ2-1; 13 positions match TRBD2. The junction had 5 bases not matched to a gene; V was cut back by 3 bases and J by 9 bases. Germline assignment: CDR1 KGHSH and CDR2 LQKENI. The CDR3 spans 15 residues. The CDR3 loop reads CASSPTSGRSGEQFF. Here the CDR3 DNA reads TGTGCCAGCTCACCGACTAGCGGGAGGTCGGGTGAGCAGTTCTTC.

This clone showed up just once. CDR3: CASSPKGQGWEKLFF. The DNA of the CDR3 is TGTGCCAGCAGCCCGAAAGGACAGGGTTGGGAAAAACTGTTTTTT. The chain combines TRBV7-6 with TRBJ1-4; 8 bases line up with TRBD1. The CDR3 sequence is 15 residues long. CDR1 SGHVS and CDR2 FNYEAQ come from the germline V gene. The ends lost 5 bases at V and 8 bases at J; junction bases unmatched: 10.

The chain has TRBV5-1 and TRBJ2-5; D remains ambiguous. CDR1 and CDR2 from the germline V gene are SGHRS and YFSETQ. The CDR3 covers 14 residues. V was trimmed by 3 bases and J by 5 bases, leaving 14 bases between them. CDR3 DNA: TGCGCCAGCAGCTACCTCGTAGAGGCTGAGACCCAGTACTTC. Translated, it gives CASSYLVEAETQYF. The variable domain in full, completed from reference TRBV5-1 and TRBJ2-5, reads KAGVTQTPRYLIKTRGQQVTLSCSPISGHRSVSWYQQTPGQGLQFLFEYFSETQRNKGNFPGRFSGRQFSNSRSEMNVSTLELGDSALYLCASSYLVEAETQYFGPGTRLLVL.

The sample holds a few counts of this clone. The gene calls are TRBV2 and TRBJ1-4; D gene uncertain. The CDR3 consists of 14 residues. The V and J ends lost 7 bases and 0 bases respectively, with 9 bases between them. In germline, CDR1 is SNHLY, CDR2 FYNNEI. This CDR3 is CASKKTTTNEKLFF. The CDR3 DNA reads as TGTGCCAGCAAAAAGACAACAACTAATGAAAAACTGTTTTTT. Full variable domain (remainder filled in from reference TRBV2 and TRBJ1-4): EPEVTQTPSHQVTQMGQEVILRCVPISNHLYFYWYRQILGQKVEFLVSFYNNEISEKSEIFDDQFSVERPDGSNFTLKIRSTKLEDSAMYFCASKKTTTNEKLFFGSGTQLSVL.

The J gene is TRBJ2-2, the V gene TRBV2, with D possibly TRBD2 on 6 matching bases. Germline-derived CDR1 and CDR2 are SNHLY and FYNNEI. The CDR3 covers 18 residues. V gave up 4 bases and J gave up 6 bases, with 24 bases separating them. CDR3 residues: CASSALILRDSLSGELFF. The CDR3 DNA reads TGTGCCAGCAGTGCCCTAATACTTCGGGACTCCCTTTCCGGGGAGCTGTTTTTT.

The chain joins TRBV6-1 to TRBJ2-7; TRBD1 is a possible D gene (6 bases). CDR3 length: 13 amino acids. The V gene's germline CDR1 is MNHNS and CDR2 SASEGT. The germline V and J ends were trimmed by 5 bases and 3 bases, with 11 bases remaining between them. The CDR3 loop is CASSKDSNYEQYF. In DNA form, the CDR3 reads TGTGCCAGCAGTAAGGACAGTAACTACGAGCAGTACTTC.

This clone turned up a few times. This chain connects TRBV6-5 to TRBJ2-7; weak D call: TRBD2 (6 bases). The V gene lost 2 bases and the J gene lost 3 bases, with 8 bases spanning the gap. In germline, CDR1 is MNHEY, CDR2 SVGAGI. CDR3 size: 13 residues. The chain's CDR3 is CASSYGGNYEQYF. The DNA of the CDR3 is TGTGCCAGCAGTTACGGGGGGAACTACGAGCAGTACTTC.

This rearrangement joins TRBV28 to TRBJ2-7; D unresolved. With 6 bases removed from V and 3 bases from J, the gap between germline ends came to 9 bases. This CDR3 spans 12 amino acids. Germline V gene data show CDR1 as MDHEN and CDR2 as SYDVKM. Here the CDR3 reads CASSLERYEQYF. The CDR3 DNA reads TGTGCCAGCAGCCTCGAGCGCTACGAGCAGTACTTC.

J is TRBJ1-5 and V is TRBV7-9; D gene uncertain. Trimming left V 5 bases short and J 3 bases short, with 17 bases between. Germline V gene sequence: CDR1 SEHNR, CDR2 FQNEAQ (reference sequence). The CDR3 length is 16 residues. CDR3 sequence reads: CASSPDDGEYNQPQHF. The CDR3 coding sequence is TGTGCCAGCAGCCCTGACGACGGGGAGTACAATCAGCCCCAGCATTTT.

This chain connects TRBV7-9 to TRBJ1-2; D might be TRBD1 (5 bases). Germline V CDR1 and CDR2: SEHNR, FQNEAQ (reference sequence). V lost 3 bases, J lost 4 bases, and 21 bases lay in between. CDR3 length equals 17 residues. Here the CDR3 DNA reads TGTGCCAGCAGCTTCCACTTGACAGATACACGGCGCTATGGCTACACCTTC. Translating it yields CASSFHLTDTRRYGYTF. The full variable domain, in which reference TRBV7-9 and TRBJ1-2 provide the parts outside the CDR3, is DTGVSQNPRHKITKRGQNVTFRCDPISEHNRLYWYRQTLGQGPEFLTYFQNEAQLEKSRLLSDRFSAERPKGSFSTLEIQRTEQGDSAMYLCASSFHLTDTRRYGYTFGSGTRLTVV.

The CDR3 region is CASSVAGGLAGVEQYF. CDR3 in DNA: TGTGCCAGCAGCGTAGCTGGAGGCCTAGCGGGAGTCGAGCAGTACTTC. This chain joins TRBV9 and TRBJ2-7; TRBD2 matches 10 bases. The CDR3 covers 16 residues. Germline CDR1 and CDR2: SGDLS and YYNGEE. With V trimmed by 0 bases and J by 6 bases, 9 bases remained unmatched.

The chain carries TRBV5-1 and TRBJ1-1; no firm D call. The CDR3 has 14 amino acids. V was shortened by 2 bases and J by 2 bases, with 10 bases between the two germline ends. Germline V gene sequence: CDR1 SGHRS, CDR2 YFSETQ. The CDR3, as DNA: TGCGCCAGCAGCTTTAGTCAGACTAACACTGAAGCTTTCTTT. Protein: CASSFSQTNTEAFF.

The chain uses TRBV19 and TRBJ2-7; 10 bases match TRBD2. Germline CDR1 is LNHDA and CDR2 is SQIVND (reference sequence). Losses at the gene ends were 5 bases for V and 3 bases for J; bases not matched to a gene: 10. This CDR3 comprises 16 residues. The chain's CDR3 is CASSSSGTSAFYEQYF. CDR3 nucleotide sequence: TGTGCCAGTAGTTCCTCCGGGACTAGCGCTTTCTACGAGCAGTACTTC. Complete variable domain (other parts from reference TRBV19 and TRBJ2-7): DGGITQSPKYLFRKEGQNVTLSCEQNLNHDAMYWYRQDPGQGLRLIYYSQIVNDFQKGDIAEGYSVSREKKESFPLTVTSAQKNPTAFYLCASSSSGTSAFYEQYFGPGTRLTVT.

The rearrangement joins TRBV30 to TRBJ2-5, with 8 bases that match TRBD1. The ends lost 3 bases at V and 4 bases at J; junction bases unmatched: 25. The germline V gene encodes CDR1 GTSNPN and CDR2 SVGIG (reference sequence). CDR3 length: 20 amino acids. CDR3 nucleotide sequence: TGTGCCTGGAGCGAAACCCGTAACGGACAGGGTGGCGGGACGGGAGAGACCCAGTACTTC. Translating gives CAWSETRNGQGGGTGETQYF.

The rearrangement links TRBV6-1 to TRBJ1-3, with D maybe TRBD1 (6 bases). This CDR3 is built from 13 residues. Per germline, CDR1 MNHNS and CDR2 SASEGT. V was shortened by 7 bases and J by 4 bases, with 11 bases between the two germline ends. The CDR3 sequence is CASTRGAGNTIYF. In DNA form, the CDR3 reads TGTGCCAGCACCAGGGGTGCGGGAAACACCATATATTTT.

The V gene is TRBV6-5, the J gene TRBJ1-1; possibly TRBD1 for D (5 bases). Germline V gives CDR1 MNHEY, CDR2 SVGAGI. The CDR3 extends over 14 amino acids. The V end lost 8 bases, the J end lost 4 bases, and 17 bases lay between the germline ends. The CDR3 DNA is TGTGCCAGCGGGAGGGGAGGGGTCAGCACTGAAGCTTTCTTT. Amino acid sequence: CASGRGGVSTEAFF.

The CDR3 coding sequence is TGCGCCAGCACCCTAGAGGGCACAGATACGCAGTATTTT. Translated, it gives CASTLEGTDTQYF. The gene calls are TRBV5-1 and TRBJ2-3; D not certain. CDR1 SGHRS and CDR2 YFSETQ come from the germline V gene. The CDR3 has 13 amino acids. V dropped 6 bases and J dropped 1 base, with 9 bases sitting between them.

This clone was seen a handful of times. The rearrangement joins TRBV18 to TRBJ2-7; tentatively, D is TRBD1 (6 bases). From germline, CDR1 is KGHSH and CDR2 LQKENI. V was pared by 2 bases and J by 6 bases, with 20 bases between. This CDR3 has 16 amino acids. The CDR3 DNA follows: TGTGCCAGCTCACCAGGGGCTTCTAGGGGGTGGCCCGAGCAGTACTTC. Translation: CASSPGASRGWPEQYF.

V is TRBV14 and J is TRBJ2-2; a weak D match, TRBD1 (5 bases). CDR1 is SGHDN and CDR2 is FVKESK in the germline V gene. Between the trimmed V and J ends, which lost 0 bases and 6 bases, there was a span of 17 bases. This CDR3 region has 17 residues. The CDR3 coding sequence is TGTGCCAGCAGCCAAGATGGCAGGGTGGAGAGGTCCGGGGAGCTGTTTTTT. This gives the protein CASSQDGRVERSGELFF.

V and J are TRBV4-3 and TRBJ2-5; TRBD1 agrees at 8 bases. Germline CDR1 reads LGHNA; CDR2 reads YSLEER. The V gene end was trimmed by 0 bases and the J gene end by 2 bases; junction bases not matched to a gene: 5. The CDR3 runs 16 residues. The CDR3 sequence: CASSQEWRTGQETQYF. In nucleotides, the CDR3 is TGCGCCAGCAGCCAAGAATGGAGGACAGGGCAAGAGACCCAGTACTTC.

The CDR3 DNA reads TGTGCCATCAGTGAGGGCGGGAGGGTGTACAATGAGCAGTTCTTC. Its protein is CAISEGGRVYNEQFF. This sequence joins TRBV10-3 and TRBJ2-1; 9 bases fit TRBD2. Germline values: CDR1 ENHRY, CDR2 SYGVKD. Unmatched junction bases numbered 3, after V lost 2 bases and J lost 4 bases. This CDR3 is built from 15 residues.

The chain has TRBV11-3 and TRBJ2-1, with D perhaps TRBD1 (5 bases). From germline, CDR1 is SGHNT and CDR2 YENEEA. The CDR3 has 13 amino acids. V was cut by 3 bases and J by 4 bases, with 7 bases left in between. The CDR3 DNA reads as TGTGCCAGCAGCTTGAACAGGTACAATGAGCAGTTCTTC. This codes for CASSLNRYNEQFF.

This chain uses TRBV7-3 with TRBJ2-1; D is perhaps TRBD2 (5 bases). There are 14 residues in the CDR3. Germline assignment: CDR1 SGHTA and CDR2 FQGTGA. The germline V and J ends were trimmed by 5 bases and 9 bases, with 17 bases remaining between them. CDR3 bases: TGTGCCAGCAGCCGAACCCCTTCTAGCTCTGAGCAGTTCTTC. Translated, it gives CASSRTPSSSEQFF.

This clone showed up just a few times. The V and J genes are TRBV7-9 and TRBJ1-2, with 8 bases matching TRBD1. Germline V gene sequence: CDR1 SEHNR, CDR2 FQNEAQ (reference sequence). Trimming at V came to 5 bases and at J to 8 bases, leaving 4 bases not matched to a gene. The CDR3 contains 12 residues. The CDR3 protein is CASSGQGWGYTF. In nucleotides, the CDR3 is TGTGCCAGCAGCGGACAGGGCTGGGGCTACACCTTC.

The CDR3 bases are TGTGCCAGCAGCCAGAACAGGGTGAATATCGACGAGCAGTACTTC. Amino acids: CASSQNRVNIDEQYF. The chain recombines TRBV5-8 with TRBJ2-5; possible D gene TRBD1, 6 bases. The DNA end lines up better with TRBJ2-7; the J call may be wrong. Germline CDR1 reads SGHTS; CDR2 reads YDEGEE. This CDR3 region has 15 residues.

This chain uses TRBV27 with TRBJ2-5, with D tentatively TRBD1 (5 bases). Trimming stripped 1 base from V and 9 bases from J, with 12 bases between. Germline V gene sequence: CDR1 MNHEY, CDR2 SMNVEV (reference sequence). The CDR3 extends over 13 amino acids. The CDR3 bases are TGTGCCAGCAGTTTATTGGGGCGCGGAGCCCAGTACTTC. Protein product: CASSLLGRGAQYF.